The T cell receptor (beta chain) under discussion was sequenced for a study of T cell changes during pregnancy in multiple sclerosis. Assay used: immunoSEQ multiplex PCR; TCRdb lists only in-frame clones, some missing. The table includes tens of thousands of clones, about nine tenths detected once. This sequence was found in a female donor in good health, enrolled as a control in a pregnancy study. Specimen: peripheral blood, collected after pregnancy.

CDR3 amino acids: CASSHPGTSMETQYF. The CDR3 nucleotides are TGTGCCAGCAGCCATCCCGGGACTAGCATGGAGACCCAGTACTTC. The gene calls are TRBV4-2 and TRBJ2-5; TRBD2 agrees at 9 bases. The CDR3 has 15 residues. Germline V lookup: CDR1 LGHNA, CDR2 YNFKEQ. Unmatched junction bases numbered 7, after V lost 3 bases and J lost 5 bases.